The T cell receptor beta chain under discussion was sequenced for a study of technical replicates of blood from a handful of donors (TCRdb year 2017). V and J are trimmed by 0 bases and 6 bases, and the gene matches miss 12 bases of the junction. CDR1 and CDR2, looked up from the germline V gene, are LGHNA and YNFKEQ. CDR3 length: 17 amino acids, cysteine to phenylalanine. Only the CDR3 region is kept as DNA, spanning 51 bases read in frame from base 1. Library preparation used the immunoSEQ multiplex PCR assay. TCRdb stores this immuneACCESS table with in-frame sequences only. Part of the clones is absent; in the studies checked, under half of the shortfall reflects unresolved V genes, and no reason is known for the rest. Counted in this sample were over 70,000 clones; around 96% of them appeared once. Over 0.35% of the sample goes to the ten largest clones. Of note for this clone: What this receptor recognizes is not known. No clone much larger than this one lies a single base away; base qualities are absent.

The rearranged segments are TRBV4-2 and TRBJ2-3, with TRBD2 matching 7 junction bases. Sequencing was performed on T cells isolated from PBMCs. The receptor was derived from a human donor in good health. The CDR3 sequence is CASSQEGGAGRADTQYF. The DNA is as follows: TGTGCCAGCAGCCAAGAAGGTGGAGCGGGAAGGGCGGATACGCAGTATTTT.